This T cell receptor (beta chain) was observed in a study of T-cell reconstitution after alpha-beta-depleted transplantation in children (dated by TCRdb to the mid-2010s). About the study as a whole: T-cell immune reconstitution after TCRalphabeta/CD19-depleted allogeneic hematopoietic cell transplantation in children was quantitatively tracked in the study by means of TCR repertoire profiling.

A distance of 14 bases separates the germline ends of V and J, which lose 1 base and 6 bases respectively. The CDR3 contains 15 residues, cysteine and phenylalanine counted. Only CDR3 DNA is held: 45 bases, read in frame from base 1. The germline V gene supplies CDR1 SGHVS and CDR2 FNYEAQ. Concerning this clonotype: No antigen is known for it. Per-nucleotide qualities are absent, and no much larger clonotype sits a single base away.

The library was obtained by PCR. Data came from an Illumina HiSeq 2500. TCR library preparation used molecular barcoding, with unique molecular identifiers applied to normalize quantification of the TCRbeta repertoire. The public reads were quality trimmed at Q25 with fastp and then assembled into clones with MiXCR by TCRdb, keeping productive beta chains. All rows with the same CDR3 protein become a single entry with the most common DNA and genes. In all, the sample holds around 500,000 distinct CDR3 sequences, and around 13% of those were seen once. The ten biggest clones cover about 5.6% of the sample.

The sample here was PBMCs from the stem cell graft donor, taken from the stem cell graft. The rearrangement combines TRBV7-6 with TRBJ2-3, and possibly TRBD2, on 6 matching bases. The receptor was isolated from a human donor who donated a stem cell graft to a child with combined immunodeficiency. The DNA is TGTGCCAGCAGCTTAGGTGTCACGGGACTGGATACGCAGTATTTT. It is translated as CASSLGVTGLDTQYF.